The clone carrying this T cell receptor (beta chain) has just a few counts. The antigen is unknown. Trimming took 3 bases from V and 7 from J, leaving 13 bases between them. CDR3 length equals 13 residues. The entry originates in a study of T cells after yellow fever vaccination. In TCRdb, the 5' RACE reads were re-called with MiXCR into one record per CDR3 protein. The data hold more than 250,000 distinct CDR3 sequences, with roughly 6.8% observed a single time. Whole-study results and caveats: From the bulk population, abundant clonotypes could contaminate and appear within FACS-sorted repertoires.

The TCR originated in a man between 18 and 35 years old who received the YFV17D yellow fever vaccine. The material sequenced was PBMCs, taken roughly 46 days after the first yellow fever vaccination. The chain recombines TRBV12-3 or TRBV12-4 with TRBJ2-7; possible D gene TRBD2, 5 bases. Here the CDR3 reads CASSLRNTGEQYF. Here the CDR3 DNA reads TGTGCCAGCAGTTTGAGGAACACGGGGGAGCAGTACTTC.